This TCR beta chain was obtained from a study of blood T cell repertoires in COVID-19. Study details: Acute-phase and convalescent COVID-19 samples originated in the United States, Italy and Spain.

V was shortened by 4 bases and J by 5 bases, with 33 bases between the two germline ends. The CDR3 extends over 20 amino acids. Germline values: CDR1 LGHDT, CDR2 YNNKEL (reference sequence). How the authors handled the data: Amplification of reference gene primers provided the estimated nucleated cell counts. Here immunoSEQ multiplex PCR was the method, and the copy in TCRdb shows in-frame clones only, minus some. The DNA was the basis for D and trimming; V, J and clone size are from that table. Seen here are approximately 200,000 clones, around 83% observed once, and the top ten hold roughly 2.9%. The chain uses TRBV3-1 (or the pseudogene TRBV3-2) and TRBJ2-7, with a tentative D call TRBD2 (6 bases). Material for sequencing was peripheral blood. The receptor comes from a woman aged 25 to 39 with active or convalescent COVID-19. CDR3 in DNA: TGTGCCAGCAGCCGCCTCACTCGAGCGAATACGGGGGTTCGCCTGAACGAGCAGTACTTC. This encodes CASSRLTRANTGVRLNEQYF.